This TCR beta chain was profiled in a study of OX40 agonist ivuxolimab in advanced cancers. Concerning the study at large: The costimulatory receptor OX40 (CD134) was targeted by ivuxolimab, a fully human IgG2 agonistic monoclonal antibody. Intravenous ivuxolimab was administered to patients every 2 weeks at six dose levels: 0.01, 0.1, 0.3, 1.5, 3 and 10 mg/kg. Among the 52 dose-escalation patients, approximately 20 had hepatocellular carcinoma, approximately 15 melanoma, 9 renal cell carcinoma and 9 head and neck cancer. The dose-escalation cohort was about 83% male with a mean age of about 60 years, ranging from roughly 20 to 80. Patients were allowed to have had prior anti-PD-1, anti-PD-L1 or anti-CTLA-4 therapy, and around 43% of the dose-escalation patients had been treated with checkpoint inhibitors. Three dose-escalation patients achieved partial responses, one with hepatocellular carcinoma and two with cutaneous melanoma. The point of sequencing TCRbeta in the periphery was to test whether ivuxolimab changed TCR sequence diversity and drove clonal T-cell expansion. The monotherapy dose-escalation portion (N ≈ 57 patients) of the phase I ivuxolimab trial is reported in the paper. What the research found in general, with its limitations: Antigen specificity was not determined for the clonally expanded peripheral T cells. In the 0.1-3.0 mg/kg groups, partial responders had among the lowest normalized peripheral clonal expansion, particularly in CD8+ T cells. At doses of 0.1 to 3.0 mg/kg, clonal expansion of both CD4+ and CD8+ T cells in blood was seen between baseline and week 6. On average, CD8+ T cells showed more expanded clones than CD4+ T cells after ivuxolimab. Low levels of normalized T-cell clonal expansion were also seen in some nonresponding patients.

Note on this clone: Its antigen remains undetermined. No qualities accompany the bases; no much larger clone lies one base away.

Taken from cysteine to phenylalanine, the CDR3 has 19 residues. The sequence is cut down to CDR3 DNA, 57 bases in frame from base 1. V has 2 bases trimmed and J has 2 bases trimmed; junction bases matching no gene number 15. The germline V gene encodes CDR1 SGHTA and CDR2 FQGNSA. To sequence the TCRbeta CDR3 region, genomic DNA was isolated from the sorted cells. The immunoSEQ Assay was used for sequencing of TCRbeta CDR3 regions. The table comes from immuneACCESS by way of TCRdb, which keeps in-frame sequences with V and J called. Part of the clones is missing from these tables; in studies checked, under half for an unresolved V gene and the rest for unknown reasons. The sample table records 60,000 to 70,000 clones; around 83% of these occur just once. Approximately 0.4% of the sample is held by the ten biggest clonotypes. Patients with autoimmune disease history or receiving systemic immunosuppression were excluded from the trial. In every dose cohort, peripheral blood was drawn for TCR sequencing at baseline, cycle 4 day 1, and cycle 7 day 1. Samples came from an open-label, multicenter, first-in-human phase I dose-escalation trial of ivuxolimab. The trial enrolled adults with locally advanced or metastatic head and neck squamous cell, hepatocellular, melanoma or renal cell carcinoma. Before TCR sequencing, CD4+ and CD8+ T cells were separately sorted from peripheral blood.

The sequence was collected from an adult with an advanced solid tumor such as melanoma, head and neck, liver or kidney cancer. The V gene is TRBV7-2 and the J gene is TRBJ2-7, and 10 bases in between align with TRBD2. The specimen was CD4+ or CD8+ T cells sorted from blood, collected in a trial of the OX40 agonist ivuxolimab. The sequenced DNA is TGTGCCAGCAGCTTAAAATCACTAGCGGGGTCACAAGGAACCTACGAGCAGTACTTC. Translated, it reads CASSLKSLAGSQGTYEQYF.